The clone carrying this TCR beta chain was counted between two and nine times. Its antigen is not identified. This sample is part of a study of T-cell memory formation after mild COVID-19. At the level of the study: In these data, TCR clusters were largely donor specific. Findings and limits, study-wide: Cross-reactive memory appears to have joined, as suggested by some responding clones showing up in pre-infection memory.

TCRalpha and TCRbeta libraries used 5'RACE with constant-segment primers and UMIs. TCRdb reprocessed the 5' RACE reads with MiXCR, giving one entry per CDR3 protein. Among about 350,000 distinct CDR3 sequences listed, roughly an eighth were seen once. The clonotype was recovered from a man between 18 and 29 years old who had mild COVID-19 (a few samples of this study predate the infection). Cell type and time point are not known. Sequencing was done on a sample of PBMCs or a T cell subset sorted from them (not recorded which).

The CDR3 region is CASSGAFTDTQYF. DNA of the CDR3: TGCGCCAGCAGTGGGGCTTTCACAGATACGCAGTATTTT. The chain combines TRBV5-1 with TRBJ2-3; D possibly corresponds to TRBD1 (5 bases). Germline CDR1 and CDR2: SGHRS and YFSETQ. Trimming left V 5 bases short and J 2 bases short, with 9 bases between. This CDR3 spans 13 amino acids.